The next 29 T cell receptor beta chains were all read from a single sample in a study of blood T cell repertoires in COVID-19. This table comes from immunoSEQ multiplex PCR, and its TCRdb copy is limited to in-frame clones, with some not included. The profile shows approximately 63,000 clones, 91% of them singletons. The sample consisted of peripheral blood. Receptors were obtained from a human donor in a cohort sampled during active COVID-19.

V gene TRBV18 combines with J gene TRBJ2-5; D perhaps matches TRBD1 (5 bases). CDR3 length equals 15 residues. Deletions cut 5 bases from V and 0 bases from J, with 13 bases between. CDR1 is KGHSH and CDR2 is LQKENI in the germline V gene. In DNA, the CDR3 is TGTGCCAGCTCAGACAATCGACAGAACCAAGAGACCCAGTACTTC. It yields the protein CASSDNRQNQETQYF.

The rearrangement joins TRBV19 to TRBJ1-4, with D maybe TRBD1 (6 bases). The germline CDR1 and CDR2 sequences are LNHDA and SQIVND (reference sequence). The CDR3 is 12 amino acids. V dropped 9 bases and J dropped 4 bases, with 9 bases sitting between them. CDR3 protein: CASQDSNEKLFF. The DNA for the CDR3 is TGTGCCAGCCAGGACAGTAATGAAAAACTGTTTTTT.

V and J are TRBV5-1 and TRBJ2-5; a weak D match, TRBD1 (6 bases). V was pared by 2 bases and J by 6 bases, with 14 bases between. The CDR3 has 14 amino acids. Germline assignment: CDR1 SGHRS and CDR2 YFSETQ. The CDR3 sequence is CASSLSAGDKTQYF. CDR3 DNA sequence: TGCGCCAGCAGCTTATCCGCAGGGGATAAGACCCAGTACTTC.

DNA of the CDR3: TGTGCCAGCAGTAGCCCTAATGAAAAACTGTTTTTT. This translates into CASSSPNEKLFF. V and J are TRBV6-6 and TRBJ1-4; D is uncertain. The germline V and J ends were trimmed by 5 bases and 3 bases, with 4 bases remaining between them. The CDR3 sequence is 12 residues long. Germline V gives CDR1 MNHNY, CDR2 SVGAGI (reference sequence).

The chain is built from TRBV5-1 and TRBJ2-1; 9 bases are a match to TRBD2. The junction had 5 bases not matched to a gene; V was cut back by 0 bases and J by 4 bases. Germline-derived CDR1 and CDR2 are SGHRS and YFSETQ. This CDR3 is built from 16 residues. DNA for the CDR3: TGCGCCAGCAGCTTGGTACCGGCGGGAGGGTACAATGAGCAGTTCTTC. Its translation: CASSLVPAGGYNEQFF.

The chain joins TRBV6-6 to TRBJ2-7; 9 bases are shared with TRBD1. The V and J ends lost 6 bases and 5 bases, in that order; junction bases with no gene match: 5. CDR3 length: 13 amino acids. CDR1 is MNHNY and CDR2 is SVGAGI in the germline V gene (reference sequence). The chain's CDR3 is CASSTGTGNEQYF. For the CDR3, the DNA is TGTGCCAGCAGCACCGGGACAGGGAACGAGCAGTACTTC.

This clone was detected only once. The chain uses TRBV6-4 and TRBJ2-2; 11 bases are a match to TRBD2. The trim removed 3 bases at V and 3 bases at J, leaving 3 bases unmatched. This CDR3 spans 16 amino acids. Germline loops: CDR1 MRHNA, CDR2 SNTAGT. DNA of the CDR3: TGTGCCAGCAGTGAACTAGCGGGGGCCTACACCGGGGAGCTGTTTTTT. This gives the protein CASSELAGAYTGELFF.

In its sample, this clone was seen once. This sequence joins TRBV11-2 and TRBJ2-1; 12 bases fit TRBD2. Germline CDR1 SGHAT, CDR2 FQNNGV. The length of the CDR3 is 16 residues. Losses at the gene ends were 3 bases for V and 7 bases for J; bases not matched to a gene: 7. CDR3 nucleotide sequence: TGTGCCAGCAGCTTGCCTAGCGGGGGGGCCCGGAATGAGCAGTTCTTC. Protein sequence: CASSLPSGGARNEQFF. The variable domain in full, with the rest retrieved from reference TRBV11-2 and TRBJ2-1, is EAGVAQSPRYKIIEKRQSVAFWCNPISGHATLYWYQQILGQGPKLLIQFQNNGVVDDSQLPKDRFSAERLKGVDSTLKIQPAKLEDSAVYLCASSLPSGGARNEQFFGPGTRLTVL.

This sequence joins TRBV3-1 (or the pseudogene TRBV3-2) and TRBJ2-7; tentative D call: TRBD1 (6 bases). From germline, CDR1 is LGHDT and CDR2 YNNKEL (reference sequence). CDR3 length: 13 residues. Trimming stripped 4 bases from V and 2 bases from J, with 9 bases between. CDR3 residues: CASSLRDTYEQYF. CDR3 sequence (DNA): TGTGCCAGCAGCCTTCGGGACACCTACGAGCAGTACTTC.

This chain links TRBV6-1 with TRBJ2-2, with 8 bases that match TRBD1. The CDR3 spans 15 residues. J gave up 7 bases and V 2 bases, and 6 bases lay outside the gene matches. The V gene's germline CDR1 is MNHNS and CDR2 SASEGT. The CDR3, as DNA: TGTGCCAGCAGTGAAACCCAGGGGGCGGTCGGGGAGCTGTTTTTT. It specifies CASSETQGAVGELFF.

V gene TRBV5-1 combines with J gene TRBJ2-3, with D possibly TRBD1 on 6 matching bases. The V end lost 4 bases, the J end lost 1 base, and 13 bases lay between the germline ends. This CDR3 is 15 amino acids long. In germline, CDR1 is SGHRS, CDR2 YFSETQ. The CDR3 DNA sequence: TGCGCCAGCAGCCCCGACAGGTTCCGCACAGATACGCAGTATTTT. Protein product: CASSPDRFRTDTQYF.

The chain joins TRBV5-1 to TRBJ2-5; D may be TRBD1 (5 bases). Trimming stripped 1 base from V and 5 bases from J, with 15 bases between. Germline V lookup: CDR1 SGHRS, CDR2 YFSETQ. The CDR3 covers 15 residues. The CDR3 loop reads CASSLNQGNWETQYF. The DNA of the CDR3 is TGCGCCAGCAGCTTGAATCAGGGTAACTGGGAGACCCAGTACTTC.

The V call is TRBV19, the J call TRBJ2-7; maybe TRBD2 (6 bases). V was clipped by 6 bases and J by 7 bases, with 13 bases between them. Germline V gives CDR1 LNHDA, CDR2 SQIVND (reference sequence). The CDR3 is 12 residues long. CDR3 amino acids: CASSPSGREQYF. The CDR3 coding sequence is TGTGCCAGTAGCCCGAGCGGGCGAGAGCAGTACTTC.

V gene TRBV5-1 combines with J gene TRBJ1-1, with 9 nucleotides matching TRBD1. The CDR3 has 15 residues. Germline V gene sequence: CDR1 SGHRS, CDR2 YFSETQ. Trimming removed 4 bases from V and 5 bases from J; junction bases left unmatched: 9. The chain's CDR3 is CASSRETGGGTEAFF. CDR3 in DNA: TGCGCCAGCAGCAGGGAGACAGGGGGAGGGACTGAAGCTTTCTTT.

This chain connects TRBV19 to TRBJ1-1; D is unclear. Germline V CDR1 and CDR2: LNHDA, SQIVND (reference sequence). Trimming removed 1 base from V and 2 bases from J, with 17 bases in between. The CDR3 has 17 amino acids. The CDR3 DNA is TGTGCCAGTAGTATAGGACCGCAGTACGGGGAAAACACTGAAGCTTTCTTT. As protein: CASSIGPQYGENTEAFF.

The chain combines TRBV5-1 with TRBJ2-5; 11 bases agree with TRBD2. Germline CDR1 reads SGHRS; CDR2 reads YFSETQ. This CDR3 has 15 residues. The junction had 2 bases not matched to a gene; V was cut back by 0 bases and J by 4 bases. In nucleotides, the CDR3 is TGCGCCAGCAGCTTGGGGGGGACTAGCGGAGAGACCCAGTACTTC. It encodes CASSLGGTSGETQYF.

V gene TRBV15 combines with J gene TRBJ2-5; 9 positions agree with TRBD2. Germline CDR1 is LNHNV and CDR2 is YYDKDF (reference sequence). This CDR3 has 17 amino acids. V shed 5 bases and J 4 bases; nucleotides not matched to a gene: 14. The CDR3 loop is CATSVRSGTSFGETQYF. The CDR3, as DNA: TGTGCCACCAGCGTCCGTTCCGGGACTAGCTTTGGAGAGACCCAGTACTTC.

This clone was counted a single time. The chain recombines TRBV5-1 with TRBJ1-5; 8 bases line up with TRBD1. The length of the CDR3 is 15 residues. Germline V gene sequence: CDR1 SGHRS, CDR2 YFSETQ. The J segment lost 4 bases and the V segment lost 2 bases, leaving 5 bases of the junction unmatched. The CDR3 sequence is CASSFSTGDNQPQHF. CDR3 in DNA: TGCGCCAGCAGCTTCTCGACAGGGGATAATCAGCCCCAGCATTTT.

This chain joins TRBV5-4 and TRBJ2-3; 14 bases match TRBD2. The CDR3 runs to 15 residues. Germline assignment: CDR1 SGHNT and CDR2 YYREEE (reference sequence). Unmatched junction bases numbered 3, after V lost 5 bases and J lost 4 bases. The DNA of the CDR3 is TGTGCCAGCAGGTCGGGACTAGCGGGGGCAGATACGCAGTATTTT. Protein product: CASRSGLAGADTQYF. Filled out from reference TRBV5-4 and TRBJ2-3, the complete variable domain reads ETGVTQSPTHLIKTRGQQVTLRCSSQSGHNTVSWYQQALGQGPQFIFQYYREEENGRGNFPPRFSGLQFPNYSSELNVNALELDDSALYLCASRSGLAGADTQYFGPGTRLTVL.

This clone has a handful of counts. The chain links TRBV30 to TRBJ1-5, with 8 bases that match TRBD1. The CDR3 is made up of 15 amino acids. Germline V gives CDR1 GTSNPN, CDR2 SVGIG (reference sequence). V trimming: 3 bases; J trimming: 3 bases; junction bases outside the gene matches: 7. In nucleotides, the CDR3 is TGTGCCTGGAGCCGAGGGACAGGCCACAATCAGCCCCAGCATTTT. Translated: CAWSRGTGHNQPQHF.

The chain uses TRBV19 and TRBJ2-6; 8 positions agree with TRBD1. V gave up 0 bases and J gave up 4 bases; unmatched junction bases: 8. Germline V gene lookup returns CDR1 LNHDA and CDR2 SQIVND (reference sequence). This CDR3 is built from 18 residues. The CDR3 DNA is TGTGCCAGTAGTATAGAGACGTGGACAGGGTCAGGGGCCAACGTCCTGACTTTC. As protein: CASSIETWTGSGANVLTF.

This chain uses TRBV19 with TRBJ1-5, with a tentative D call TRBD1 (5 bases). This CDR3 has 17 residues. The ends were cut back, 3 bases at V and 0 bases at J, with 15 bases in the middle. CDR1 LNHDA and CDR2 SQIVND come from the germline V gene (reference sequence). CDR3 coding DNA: TGTGCCAGTAGTATCCAAGGGGCCCAGTATAGCAATCAGCCCCAGCATTTT. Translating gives CASSIQGAQYSNQPQHF.

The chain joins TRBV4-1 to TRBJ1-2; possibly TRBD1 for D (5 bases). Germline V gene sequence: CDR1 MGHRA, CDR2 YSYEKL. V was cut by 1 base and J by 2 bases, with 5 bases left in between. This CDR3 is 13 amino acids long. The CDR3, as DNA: TGCGCCAGCAGCCAAGGACAGAACTATGGCTACACCTTC. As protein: CASSQGQNYGYTF.

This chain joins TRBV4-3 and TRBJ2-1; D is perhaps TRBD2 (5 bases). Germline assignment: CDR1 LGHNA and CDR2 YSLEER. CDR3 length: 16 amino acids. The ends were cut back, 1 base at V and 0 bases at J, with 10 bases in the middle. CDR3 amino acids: CASSQAWESSYNEQFF. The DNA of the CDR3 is TGCGCCAGCAGCCAAGCGTGGGAGAGCTCCTACAATGAGCAGTTCTTC.

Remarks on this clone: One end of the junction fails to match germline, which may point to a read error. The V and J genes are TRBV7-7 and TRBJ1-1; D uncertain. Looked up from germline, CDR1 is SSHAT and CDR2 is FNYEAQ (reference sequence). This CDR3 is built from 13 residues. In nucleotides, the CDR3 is TGTGCTAGCAGCTTAGATCTAGGAACTGAAGCTTTCTTT. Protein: CASSLDLGTEAFF.

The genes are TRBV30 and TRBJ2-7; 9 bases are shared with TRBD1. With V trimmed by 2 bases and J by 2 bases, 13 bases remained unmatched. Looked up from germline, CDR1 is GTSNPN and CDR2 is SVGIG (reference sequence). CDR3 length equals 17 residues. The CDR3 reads CAWSITRGTGLPYEQYF. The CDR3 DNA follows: TGTGCCTGGAGTATAACACGAGGGACAGGGCTACCCTACGAGCAGTACTTC.

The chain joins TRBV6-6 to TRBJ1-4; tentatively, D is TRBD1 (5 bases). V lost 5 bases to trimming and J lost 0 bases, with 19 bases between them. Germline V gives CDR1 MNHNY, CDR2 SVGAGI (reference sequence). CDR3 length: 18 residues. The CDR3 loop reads CASSQAGWTPSTNEKLFF. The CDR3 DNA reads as TGTGCCAGCAGTCAGGCCGGGTGGACACCCTCAACTAATGAAAAACTGTTTTTT.

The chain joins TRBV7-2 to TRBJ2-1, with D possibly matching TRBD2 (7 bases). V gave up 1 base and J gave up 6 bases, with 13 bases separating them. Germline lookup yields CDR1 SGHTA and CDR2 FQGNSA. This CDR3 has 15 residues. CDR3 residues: CASSLGGGRVNEQFF. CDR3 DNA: TGTGCCAGCAGCTTAGGCGGGGGCCGTGTCAATGAGCAGTTCTTC. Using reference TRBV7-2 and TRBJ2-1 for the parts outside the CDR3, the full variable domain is GAGVSQSPSNKVTEKGKDVELRCDPISGHTALYWYRQSLGQGLEFLIYFQGNSAPDKSGLPSDRFSAERTGGSVSTLTIQRTQQEDSAVYLCASSLGGGRVNEQFFGPGTRLTVL.

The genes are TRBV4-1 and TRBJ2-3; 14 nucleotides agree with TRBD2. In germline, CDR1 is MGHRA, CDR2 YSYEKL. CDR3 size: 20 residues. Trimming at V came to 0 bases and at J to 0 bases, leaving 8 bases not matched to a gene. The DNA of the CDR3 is TGCGCCAGCAGCCAAGAAGGACTAGCGGGGGGCGGGCAGAGCACAGATACGCAGTATTTT. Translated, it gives CASSQEGLAGGGQSTDTQYF.